These 13 T cell receptor beta chains share one sample of origin, sequenced in a study of early T cells in non-severe SARS-CoV-2 infection. MiXCR, applied by TCRdb to the 5' RACE reads, yields one record per CDR3 protein. The table includes roughly 90,000 distinct CDR3 sequences, more than 12% detected once. Input material: whole blood. These receptors were obtained from an adult who was a healthcare worker with PCR-confirmed SARS-CoV-2 infection or an uninfected control (not recorded which).

This clonotype has ten or more counts. The chain couples TRBV7-6 to TRBJ2-2; 8 bases align to TRBD1. CDR3 length equals 18 residues. V was pared by 6 bases and J by 4 bases, with 16 bases of the junction left unmatched. From germline, CDR1 is SGHVS and CDR2 FNYEAQ. The CDR3, as DNA: TGTGCCAGCAGACCCAGACAGGGGCCCCCTTCGGCCACCGGGGAGCTGTTTTTT. Residues: CASRPRQGPPSATGELFF. Together with reference TRBV7-6 and TRBJ2-2, the CDR3 gives the full variable domain: GAGVSQSPRYKVTKRGQDVALRCDPISGHVSLYWYRQALGQGPEFLTYFNYEAQQDKSGLPNDRFSAERPEGSISTLTIQRTEQRDSAMYRCASRPRQGPPSATGELFFGEGSRLTVL.

This clonotype was picked up many times. The V gene is TRBV12-3 or TRBV12-4, the J gene TRBJ1-2; D not certain. The V gene lost 6 bases and the J gene lost 2 bases, with 10 bases spanning the gap. The CDR3 covers 13 residues. The CDR3 is CASSPDVNYGYTF. The CDR3 DNA reads as TGTGCCAGCAGCCCGGACGTGAACTATGGCTACACCTTC.

J is TRBJ2-3 and V is TRBV29-1; D perhaps matches TRBD2 (6 bases). V lost 1 base to trimming and J lost 0 bases, with 8 bases between them. This CDR3 has 14 amino acids. Per germline, CDR1 SQVTM and CDR2 ANQGSEA. CDR3 amino acids: CSVEGGGSTDTQYF. The CDR3 DNA sequence: TGCAGCGTTGAAGGTGGGGGGAGCACAGATACGCAGTATTTT.

This clonotype was recorded at least ten times. V and J are TRBV7-2 and TRBJ1-2, with D tentatively TRBD1 (5 bases). The CDR3 consists of 15 residues. Trimming took 2 bases from V and 1 from J, leaving 11 bases between them. From germline, CDR1 is SGHTA and CDR2 FQGNSA. In DNA form, the CDR3 reads TGTGCCAGCAGCTTACGTTTGGGGGGTAACTATGGCTACACCTTC. It specifies CASSLRLGGNYGYTF.

The chain has TRBV28 and TRBJ2-1, with D perhaps matching TRBD1 or TRBD2 (5 bases each). Germline V gene lookup returns CDR1 MDHEN and CDR2 SYDVKM. Trimming shortened V by 6 bases and J by 2 bases, and 11 bases separated the two germline ends. The CDR3 sequence is 14 residues long. The CDR3 nucleotides read TGTGCCAGCAGGGGAAGGGGACCCTACAATGAGCAGTTCTTC. It yields the protein CASRGRGPYNEQFF.

The rearrangement links TRBV5-1 to TRBJ2-1; the D is unclear. The germline V gene has CDR1 SGHRS and CDR2 YFSETQ. The CDR3 consists of 13 residues. The V end lost 4 bases, the J end lost 12 bases, and 17 bases lay between the germline ends. The CDR3 reads CASSPGRSALQFF. The CDR3 DNA sequence: TGCGCCAGCAGCCCCGGTCGGAGTGCATTGCAGTTCTTC.

This chain uses TRBV7-9 with TRBJ2-2; no reliable D call. The V end was cut by 3 bases, the J end by 6 bases, with 11 bases between. This CDR3 has 14 amino acids. The germline gives CDR1 SEHNR, CDR2 FQNEAQ (reference sequence). The CDR3: CASSFYQPPGELFF. CDR3 nucleotide sequence: TGTGCCAGCAGCTTTTACCAGCCCCCCGGGGAGCTGTTTTTT.

This clonotype was detected ten times or more. The J gene is TRBJ2-3, the V gene TRBV7-8; D is unresolved. Looked up from germline, CDR1 is SGHVS and CDR2 is FQNEAQ. CDR3 length: 12 amino acids. Between the trimmed V and J ends, which lost 6 bases and 4 bases, there was a span of 8 bases. CDR3 coding DNA: TGTGCCAGCAGTCCCCATGCAGATACGCAGTATTTT. It is translated as CASSPHADTQYF.

Many counts were recorded for this clonotype. The V gene is TRBV19, the J gene TRBJ2-4; the D gene is possibly TRBD1 (6 bases). Germline V gene sequence: CDR1 LNHDA, CDR2 SQIVND (reference sequence). V lost 5 bases, J lost 2 bases, and 10 bases lay in between. CDR3 length: 14 residues. CDR3 loop: CASSYTGSKNIQYF. The DNA of the CDR3 is TGTGCCAGTAGTTATACAGGGTCCAAAAACATTCAGTACTTC.

The chain recombines TRBV3-1 with TRBJ1-5, with 8 bases matching TRBD1. V lost 6 bases and J lost 1; bases outside the gene matches: 5. The CDR3 runs to 15 residues. CDR1 is LGHDT, CDR2 YNNKEL, per germline (reference sequence). The CDR3 DNA is TGTGCCAGCAGTGTCGACAGGGGCAGCAATCAGCCCCAGCATTTT. It translates to CASSVDRGSNQPQHF.

This clonotype was seen ten or more times. The rearrangement links TRBV4-1 to TRBJ2-5, with D uncertain. Germline V gene lookup returns CDR1 MGHRA and CDR2 YSYEKL. The CDR3 totals 13 residues. With 4 bases removed from V and 7 bases from J, the gap between germline ends came to 13 bases. The CDR3 nucleotides are TGCGCCAGCAGCCCCGTGGGGTTTGGGACCCAGTACTTC. It yields the protein CASSPVGFGTQYF.

The chain couples TRBV27 to TRBJ2-2, with 10 bases fitting TRBD2. The CDR3 runs 16 residues. CDR1 MNHEY and CDR2 SMNVEV come from the germline V gene (reference sequence). Unmatched junction bases numbered 12, after V lost 7 bases and J lost 7 bases. CDR3 sequence: CASISSGGASSGELFF. The CDR3 DNA sequence: TGTGCCAGCATCAGCAGCGGGGGGGCTTCGAGCGGGGAGCTGTTTTTT.

This clonotype was seen only a few times. This chain uses TRBV28 with TRBJ2-1; D may be TRBD2 (6 bases). Between the trimmed V and J ends, which lost 11 bases and 3 bases, there was a span of 14 bases. CDR1 is MDHEN, CDR2 SYDVKM, per germline. This CDR3 spans 13 amino acids. Here the CDR3 DNA reads TGTGCCCACGGTCGGGGGAACTACAATGAGCAGTTCTTC. Amino acid sequence: CAHGRGNYNEQFF.